The next 17 T cell receptor beta chains were all read from a single sample in a study of shared clonotypes between healthy human individuals. Terminally differentiated effector memory CD45RA+ cells were left out of the naive CD8 fraction, which was CD45RO-negative and positively selected for CCR7. Sequenced by immunoSEQ multiplex PCR; TCRdb stores in-frame clones only, minus some. The sample lists roughly 2.1 million clones; 90% to 95% were seen once. The sequenced material came from naive CD8+ T cells from PBMCs. The receptors come from a young man in good health. Some clones in this sample may be carry-over from other donors' samples.

J is TRBJ1-4 and V is TRBV6-4, with no clear D. CDR1 and CDR2 (germline): MRHNA, SNTAGT. CDR3 length: 17 residues. V was clipped by 7 bases and J by 0 bases, with 18 bases between them. In DNA, the CDR3 is TGTGCCAGCACAATCGGCCCGGAGGTTGCAACTAATGAAAAACTGTTTTTT. This translates into CASTIGPEVATNEKLFF.

The chain links TRBV14 to TRBJ2-3; 11 bases map to TRBD1. The J segment lost 6 bases and the V segment lost 4 bases, leaving 9 bases of the junction unmatched. CDR3 length: 16 residues. The germline V gene encodes CDR1 SGHDN and CDR2 FVKESK. CDR3 loop: CASSPLRDRGWDTQYF. The CDR3 nucleotides are TGTGCCAGCAGCCCCCTTCGGGACAGGGGGTGGGATACGCAGTATTTT.

This clone was counted once. The CDR3 DNA reads as TGTGCCAGCACCGGCCTAGCGGGAGACTACGAGCAGTACTTC. It codes for CASTGLAGDYEQYF. The chain has TRBV7-9 and TRBJ2-7; 10 positions match TRBD2. From germline, CDR1 is SEHNR and CDR2 FQNEAQ (reference sequence). This CDR3 comprises 14 residues. The V segment lost 7 bases and the J segment 3 bases; nucleotides outside the gene matches: 6. Complete variable domain (other parts from reference TRBV7-9 and TRBJ2-7): DTGVSQNPRHKITKRGQNVTFRCDPISEHNRLYWYRQTLGQGPEFLTYFQNEAQLEKSRLLSDRFSAERPKGSFSTLEIQRTEQGDSAMYLCASTGLAGDYEQYFGPGTRLTVT.

As regards this clone: This specimen includes other DNA sequences encoding the same CDR3. Here the CDR3 DNA reads TGTGCCAGCAGCGTAGGGACTAGCGGGACCGACTACGAGCAGTACTTC. Amino acid sequence: CASSVGTSGTDYEQYF. V is TRBV9 and J is TRBJ2-7; 12 bases map to TRBD2. CDR1 is SGDLS, CDR2 YYNGEE, per germline. The CDR3 covers 16 residues. The V and J ends lost 0 bases and 3 bases, in that order; junction bases with no gene match: 4.

V is TRBV19 and J is TRBJ1-1; D gene ambiguous. There are 15 residues in the CDR3. Trimming removed 0 bases at V and 1 base at J, with 9 bases between. Germline assignment: CDR1 LNHDA and CDR2 SQIVND (reference sequence). CDR3 in amino acids: CASSIDHRRNTEAFF. DNA for the CDR3: TGTGCCAGTAGTATAGATCATCGGAGGAACACTGAAGCTTTCTTT.

This chain links TRBV7-3 with TRBJ2-2; D gene uncertain. The V and J ends lost 2 bases and 6 bases respectively, with 10 bases between them. Germline CDR1 and CDR2: SGHTA and FQGTGA. The length of the CDR3 is 14 residues. CDR3 bases: TGTGCCAGCAGCTTAGGTGCAAGGGCCGGGGAGCTGTTTTTT. Amino acids: CASSLGARAGELFF. The variable domain in full, with the rest retrieved from reference TRBV7-3 and TRBJ2-2, is GAGVSQTPSNKVTEKGKYVELRCDPISGHTALYWYRQSLGQGPEFLIYFQGTGAADDSGLPNDRFFAVRPEGSVSTLKIQRTERGDSAVYLCASSLGARAGELFFGEGSRLTVL.

Notes on this clone: Other nucleotide sequences from this sample produce the same CDR3. This chain connects TRBV6-5 to TRBJ2-1; D not certain. Trimming took off 6 bases at V and 1 base at J, with 4 bases between the two ends. CDR1 is MNHEY, CDR2 SVGAGI, per germline. This CDR3 region has 12 residues. The CDR3 here is CASSPSYNEQFF. The DNA of the CDR3 is TGTGCCAGCAGCCCTTCCTACAATGAGCAGTTCTTC.

V is TRBV6-1 and J is TRBJ2-3, with 7 bases identical to TRBD1. Trimming at V came to 2 bases and at J to 3 bases, leaving 8 bases not matched to a gene. Germline V gene data show CDR1 as MNHNS and CDR2 as SASEGT. The CDR3 consists of 16 residues. CDR3 DNA sequence: TGTGCCAGCAGTGAAAGCGTCAGGGGGTTGACAGATACGCAGTATTTT. The encoded protein is CASSESVRGLTDTQYF.

The CDR3 region is CASSQDRAAYNEQFF. The CDR3 nucleotides are TGTGCCAGCAGCCAAGATAGGGCCGCCTACAATGAGCAGTTCTTC. The rearrangement uses TRBV4-2 and TRBJ2-1; D uncertain. The CDR3 consists of 15 residues. Germline loops: CDR1 LGHNA, CDR2 YNFKEQ. V gave up 0 bases and J gave up 2 bases, with 8 bases separating them.

V usage is TRBV27 and J usage is TRBJ1-4; D is undetermined. Germline CDR1 MNHEY, CDR2 SMNVEV (reference sequence). The CDR3 is made up of 17 amino acids. V lost 3 bases, J lost 0 bases, and 14 bases lay in between. The CDR3 DNA is TGTGCCAGCAGTTTGGTGTATAGGCCCGCAACTAATGAAAAACTGTTTTTT. Translated: CASSLVYRPATNEKLFF.

This rearrangement joins TRBV6-5 to TRBJ1-2; a possible D gene is TRBD1 (5 bases). Germline assignment: CDR1 MNHEY and CDR2 SVGAGI. Trimming left V 0 bases short and J 3 bases short, with 14 bases between. The CDR3 is 16 residues long. The CDR3 nucleotides read TGTGCCAGCAGTTACTCAGGGGCCGATACATACTATGGCTACACCTTC. It is translated as CASSYSGADTYYGYTF.

The gene calls are TRBV27 and TRBJ2-5; the match to TRBD2 covers 7 bases. The germline CDR1 and CDR2 sequences are MNHEY and SMNVEV (reference sequence). The ends lost 4 bases at V and 4 bases at J; junction bases unmatched: 6. This CDR3 contains 14 residues. CDR3 coding DNA: TGTGCCAGCAGTTCGCGGGGAGGGCGAGAGACCCAGTACTTC. Its translation is CASSSRGGRETQYF.

The V call is TRBV7-9, the J call TRBJ2-7; 13 bases agree with TRBD2. Germline-derived CDR1 and CDR2 are SEHNR and FQNEAQ (reference sequence). There are 16 residues in the CDR3. J gave up 2 bases and V 5 bases, and 6 bases lay outside the gene matches. The CDR3 DNA is TGTGCCAGCAGCCACACTAGCGGGAGGGCTCCCTACGAGCAGTACTTC. Encoded protein: CASSHTSGRAPYEQYF.

Details on this clone: This sample also contains other DNA sequences that code for the same CDR3. CDR3 loop: CAISEAGTGGNQPQHF. CDR3 nucleotides: TGTGCCATCAGTGAGGCCGGGACAGGGGGGAATCAGCCCCAGCATTTT. V is TRBV10-3 and J is TRBJ1-5; 11 bases fit TRBD1. The CDR3 runs 16 residues. Germline CDR1 ENHRY, CDR2 SYGVKD. The V segment lost 2 bases and the J segment 4 bases; nucleotides outside the gene matches: 4.

This clone was recorded a few times. The rearrangement links TRBV19 to TRBJ1-1; D is ambiguous. The V end lost 0 bases, the J end lost 5 bases, and 10 bases lay between the germline ends. The CDR3 sequence is 14 residues long. From germline, CDR1 is LNHDA and CDR2 SQIVND (reference sequence). CDR3 in DNA: TGTGCCAGTAGTATAGAATTTCGGGTTACTGAAGCTTTCTTT. It specifies CASSIEFRVTEAFF.

The chain employs TRBV4-1 and TRBJ1-2, with D tentatively TRBD1 (5 bases). This CDR3 has 14 residues. Trimming took 3 bases from V and 2 from J, leaving 10 bases between them. Germline-derived CDR1 and CDR2 are MGHRA and YSYEKL. CDR3 sequence reads: CASSQRGTNYGYTF. CDR3 DNA: TGCGCCAGCAGCCAGCGGGGGACGAACTATGGCTACACCTTC.

The CDR3 nucleotides read TGTGCCAGCTCAACCTTCGGGACAGGGACCACCGGCTACACCTTC. Translation: CASSTFGTGTTGYTF. The chain carries TRBV19 and TRBJ1-2, with TRBD1 matching 9 bases. The germline gives CDR1 LNHDA, CDR2 SQIVND (reference sequence). Trimming cost V 9 bases and J 8 bases; bases outside gene matches: 16. This CDR3 spans 15 amino acids.